This T cell receptor beta chain emerged from a study of blood T cell repertoires in COVID-19. In the study overall: The United States, Italy and Spain supplied acute and convalescent COVID-19 samples. Sample material is recorded as cDNA or gDNA derived from T cells, B-cell-depleted T cells, or PBMCs.

In the authors' workflow: Nucleated cell number was recorded as an estimate derived from reference gene primer amplification. Produced via immunoSEQ multiplex PCR; TCRdb's table is partial and in-frame only. V and J calls and clone size follow that table, whereas D and trimming were derived from the DNA. The data hold about 280,000 clones, with about 82% observed a single time. CDR1 and CDR2 from the germline V gene are MGHRA and YSYEKL. Trimming at V came to 1 base and at J to 3 bases, leaving 3 bases not matched to a gene. CDR3 length: 16 amino acids. V usage is TRBV4-1 and J usage is TRBJ1-4, with TRBD1 matching 9 bases. Sequenced input: peripheral blood. The TCR comes from a man aged 45-65 years with active or convalescent COVID-19. The CDR3 region is CASSQGQGVANEKLFF. The DNA for the CDR3 is TGCGCCAGCAGCCAAGGACAGGGGGTTGCTAATGAAAAACTGTTTTTT.